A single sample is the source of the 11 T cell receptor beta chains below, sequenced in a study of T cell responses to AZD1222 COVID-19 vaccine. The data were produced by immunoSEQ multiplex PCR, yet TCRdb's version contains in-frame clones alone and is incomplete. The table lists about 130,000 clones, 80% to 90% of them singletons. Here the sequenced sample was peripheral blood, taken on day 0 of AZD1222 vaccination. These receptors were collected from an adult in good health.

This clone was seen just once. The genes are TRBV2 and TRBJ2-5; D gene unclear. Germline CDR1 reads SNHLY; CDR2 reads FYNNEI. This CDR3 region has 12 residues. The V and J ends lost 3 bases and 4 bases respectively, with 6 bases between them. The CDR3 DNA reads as TGTGCCAGCAGTGAGAGTGGAGAGACCCAGTACTTC. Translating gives CASSESGETQYF.

CDR3 loop: CASSRQGSYGYTF. The CDR3 coding sequence is TGTGCCAGCAGTAGGCAGGGGAGTTATGGCTACACCTTC. The chain couples TRBV6-5 to TRBJ1-2; possible D gene TRBD1, 6 bases. Germline CDR1 is MNHEY and CDR2 is SVGAGI. V was cut by 5 bases and J by 5 bases, with 12 bases left in between. The CDR3 covers 13 residues.

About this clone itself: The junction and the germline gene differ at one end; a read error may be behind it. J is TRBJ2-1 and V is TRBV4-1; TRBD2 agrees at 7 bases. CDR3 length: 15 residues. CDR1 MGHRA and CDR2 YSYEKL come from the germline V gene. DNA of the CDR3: TGCGCCACCAGCGGCCGGGAGGCGGGTTCCGATGAGCAGTTCTTC. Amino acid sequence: CATSGREAGSDEQFF.

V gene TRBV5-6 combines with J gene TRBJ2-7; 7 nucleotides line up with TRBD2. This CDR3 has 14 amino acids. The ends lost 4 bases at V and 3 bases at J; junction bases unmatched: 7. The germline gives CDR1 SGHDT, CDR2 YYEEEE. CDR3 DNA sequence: TGTGCCAGCAGCGTACTAGCGCGACGCTACGAGCAGTACTTC. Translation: CASSVLARRYEQYF.

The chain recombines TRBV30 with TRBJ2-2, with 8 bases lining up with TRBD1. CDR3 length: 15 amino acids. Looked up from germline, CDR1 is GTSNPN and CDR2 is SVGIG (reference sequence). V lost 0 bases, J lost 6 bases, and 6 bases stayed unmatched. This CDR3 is CAWSVQDRGSGELFF. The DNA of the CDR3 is TGTGCCTGGAGTGTACAAGACAGGGGATCCGGGGAGCTGTTTTTT.

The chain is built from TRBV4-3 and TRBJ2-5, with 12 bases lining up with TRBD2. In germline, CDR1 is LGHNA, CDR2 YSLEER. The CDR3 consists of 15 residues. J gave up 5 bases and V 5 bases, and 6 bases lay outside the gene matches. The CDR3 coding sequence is TGCGCCAGCAGCAAATTCCTAGCGGGGGGGGAGACCCAGTACTTC. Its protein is CASSKFLAGGETQYF.

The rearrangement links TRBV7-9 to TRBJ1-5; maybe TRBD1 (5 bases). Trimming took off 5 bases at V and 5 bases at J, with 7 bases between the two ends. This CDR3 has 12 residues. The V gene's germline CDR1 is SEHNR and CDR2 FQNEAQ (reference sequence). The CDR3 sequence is CASSGRDQPQHF. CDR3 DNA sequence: TGTGCCAGCAGCGGCAGGGATCAGCCCCAGCATTTT.

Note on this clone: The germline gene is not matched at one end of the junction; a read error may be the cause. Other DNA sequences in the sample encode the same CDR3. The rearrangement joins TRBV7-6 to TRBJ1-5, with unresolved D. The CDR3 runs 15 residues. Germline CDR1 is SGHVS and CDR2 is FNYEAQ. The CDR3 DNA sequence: TGTGCCAGCAGTTTAGGAGCAGGCAGCAATCAGCCCCAGCATTTT. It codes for CASSLGAGSNQPQHF.

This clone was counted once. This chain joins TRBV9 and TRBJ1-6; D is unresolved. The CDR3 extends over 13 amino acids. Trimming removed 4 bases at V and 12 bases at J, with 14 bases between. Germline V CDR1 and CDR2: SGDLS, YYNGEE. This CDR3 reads CASSRQLLGPLHF. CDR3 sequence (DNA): TGTGCCAGCAGCCGCCAACTTCTCGGACCCCTCCACTTT.

The CDR3 nucleotides are TGTGCCACCACTTCCGGGACAGGGCGTCGCACTGAAGCTTTCTTT. Amino acid sequence: CATTSGTGRRTEAFF. The chain couples TRBV24-1 to TRBJ1-1; TRBD1 agrees at 9 bases. Germline V gene sequence: CDR1 KGHDR, CDR2 SFDVKD. The CDR3 extends over 15 amino acids. Trimming at V came to 8 bases and at J to 4 bases, leaving 10 bases not matched to a gene.

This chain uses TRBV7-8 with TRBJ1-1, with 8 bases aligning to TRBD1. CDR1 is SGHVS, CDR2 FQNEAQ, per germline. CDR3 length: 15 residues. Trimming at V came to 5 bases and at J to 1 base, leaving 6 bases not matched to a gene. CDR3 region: CASSAQGQANTEAFF. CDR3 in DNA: TGTGCCAGCAGCGCTCAGGGACAGGCGAACACTGAAGCTTTCTTT.